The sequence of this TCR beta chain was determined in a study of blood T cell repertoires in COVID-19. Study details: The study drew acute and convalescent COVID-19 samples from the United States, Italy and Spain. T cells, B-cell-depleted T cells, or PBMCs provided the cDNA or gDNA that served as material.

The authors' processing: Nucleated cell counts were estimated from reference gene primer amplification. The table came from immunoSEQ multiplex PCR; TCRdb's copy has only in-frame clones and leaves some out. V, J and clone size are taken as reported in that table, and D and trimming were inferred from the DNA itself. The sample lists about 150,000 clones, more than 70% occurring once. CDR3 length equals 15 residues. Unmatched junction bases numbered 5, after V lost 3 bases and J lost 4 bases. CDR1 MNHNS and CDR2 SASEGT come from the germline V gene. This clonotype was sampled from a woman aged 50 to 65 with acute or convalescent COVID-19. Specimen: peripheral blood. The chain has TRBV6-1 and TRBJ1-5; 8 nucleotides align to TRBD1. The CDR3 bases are TGTGCCAGCAGTGATCAGGACAGGGCAAATCAGCCCCAGCATTTT. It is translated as CASSDQDRANQPQHF.